These 11 T cell receptor beta chains came from one sample sequenced in a study of blood T cell repertoires in COVID-19. Some clones are missing from TCRdb's copy, which holds only in-frame ones; the method was immunoSEQ multiplex PCR. The sample yields some 150,000 clones, roughly nine tenths seen once. Sequenced: peripheral blood. These receptors all come from a woman aged 55-69 years with active or convalescent COVID-19.

The rearrangement joins TRBV5-4 to TRBJ2-7; TRBD1 is a possible D gene (6 bases). Germline-derived CDR1 and CDR2 are SGHNT and YYREEE (reference sequence). The CDR3 consists of 15 residues. Trimming cost V 0 bases and J 5 bases, with 15 bases left between them. CDR3: CASSLGGRGIHEQYF. CDR3 DNA: TGTGCCAGCAGCTTGGGGGGAAGGGGGATCCACGAGCAGTACTTC.

This clone was counted once. CDR3 loop: CASSIPSTGLNNQPQHF. CDR3 coding DNA: TGTGCCAGTAGTATCCCTTCGACAGGGCTAAACAATCAGCCCCAGCATTTT. The rearrangement joins TRBV19 to TRBJ1-5; 7 bases line up with TRBD1. This CDR3 contains 17 residues. Germline values: CDR1 LNHDA, CDR2 SQIVND (reference sequence). With 3 bases clipped from V and 3 bases from J, the junction kept 11 bases outside the gene matches.

V is TRBV2 and J is TRBJ1-4, with D uncertain. There are 14 residues in the CDR3. Germline V gives CDR1 SNHLY, CDR2 FYNNEI. The V end was cut by 4 bases, the J end by 1 base, with 7 bases between. Here the CDR3 reads CASSVRVTNEKLFF. The CDR3 coding sequence is TGTGCCAGCAGTGTCCGCGTAACTAATGAAAAACTGTTTTTT.

This clone is a singleton in its sample. The V gene is TRBV3-1 (or the pseudogene TRBV3-2), the J gene TRBJ2-7, with TRBD2 matching over 13 bases. The CDR3 is 15 residues long. Trimming removed 4 bases from V and 2 bases from J; junction bases left unmatched: 2. Germline values: CDR1 LGHDT, CDR2 YNNKEL (reference sequence). CDR3 nucleotides: TGTGCCAGCAGCCTACTAGCGGGGGGGCCCTACGAGCAGTACTTC. Residues: CASSLLAGGPYEQYF.

This chain links TRBV19 with TRBJ1-3, with D perhaps TRBD1 (5 bases). The germline V gene encodes CDR1 LNHDA and CDR2 SQIVND (reference sequence). Deletions cut 10 bases from V and 0 bases from J, with 16 bases between. The CDR3 sequence is 15 residues long. The CDR3 region has the DNA TGTGCCACCAAGGGGTACCTGCCCTCTGGAAACACCATATATTTT. It is translated as CATKGYLPSGNTIYF.

This clone occurred once. The CDR3 loop is CASSQEQFGDSPLHF. DNA of the CDR3: TGCGCCAGCAGCCAAGAGCAGTTCGGGGATTCACCCCTCCACTTT. The chain combines TRBV4-3 with TRBJ1-6; D gene unclear. This CDR3 region has 15 residues. V lost 0 bases and J 8 bases, leaving 11 bases between the germline ends. Germline V gives CDR1 LGHNA, CDR2 YSLEER.

The chain is built from TRBV20-1 and TRBJ1-2; D not certain. The V gene lost 4 bases and the J gene lost 4 bases, with 10 bases spanning the gap. The CDR3 runs 12 residues. Germline V gene sequence: CDR1 DFQATT, CDR2 SNEGSKA (reference sequence). Here the CDR3 reads CSANDRIYGYTF. The CDR3 DNA is TGCAGTGCTAATGACCGTATCTATGGCTACACCTTC.

This chain connects TRBV20-1 to TRBJ2-1, with TRBD2 as a possible D gene (5 bases). The germline CDR1 and CDR2 sequences are DFQATT and SNEGSKA (reference sequence). Trimming cost V 3 bases and J 10 bases, with 16 bases left between them. The CDR3 is 13 amino acids. The CDR3 sequence: CSASWASSREQFF. The CDR3 DNA reads as TGCAGTGCTAGTTGGGCTAGCAGCAGGGAGCAGTTCTTC.

The chain carries TRBV19 and TRBJ1-3; 7 bases fit TRBD1. The germline V gene encodes CDR1 LNHDA and CDR2 SQIVND (reference sequence). The V segment lost 4 bases and the J segment 3 bases; nucleotides outside the gene matches: 9. The length of the CDR3 is 16 residues. The CDR3 is CASSTGDSLFGNTIYF. The CDR3 DNA reads as TGTGCCAGTAGTACTGGGGACAGCCTTTTTGGAAACACCATATATTTT.

This clone was observed a handful of times. The V gene is TRBV18, the J gene TRBJ2-5; D might be TRBD2 (7 bases). The V gene lost 2 bases and the J gene lost 1 base, with 14 bases spanning the gap. The germline gives CDR1 KGHSH, CDR2 LQKENI. This CDR3 is 16 amino acids long. The CDR3 bases are TGTGCCAGCTCACCATTCGGGGGGCGAAGCCAAGAGACCCAGTACTTC. This translates into CASSPFGGRSQETQYF.

The V and J genes are TRBV18 and TRBJ1-3, with TRBD1 matching 8 bases. CDR1 KGHSH and CDR2 LQKENI come from the germline V gene. This CDR3 spans 15 amino acids. Losses at the gene ends were 3 bases for V and 4 bases for J; bases not matched to a gene: 5. CDR3 in amino acids: CASSPRTGIGNTIYF. Here the CDR3 DNA reads TGTGCCAGCTCACCTCGGACAGGGATCGGAAACACCATATATTTT. Drawing the rest from reference TRBV18 and TRBJ1-3, the complete variable domain is NAGVMQNPRHLVRRRGQEARLRCSPMKGHSHVYWYRQLPEEGLKFMVYLQKENIIDESGMPKERFSAEFPKEGPSILRIQQVVRGDSAAYFCASSPRTGIGNTIYFGEGSWLTVV.